This T cell receptor beta chain was documented in a study of OX40 agonist ivuxolimab in advanced cancers. This clone showed up just once. The germline V gene encodes CDR1 SGHVS and CDR2 FQNEAQ. CDR3 length: 14 residues. V dropped 1 base and J dropped 8 bases, with 11 bases sitting between them. Repertoires were generated with immunoSEQ multiplex PCR, while TCRdb's copy carries only in-frame clones and drops some. The sample carries some 43,000 clones, around nine tenths recorded once. The chain employs TRBV7-8 and TRBJ1-4; D gene ambiguous. The specimen was CD4+ or CD8+ T cells sorted from blood, collected in a trial of the OX40 agonist ivuxolimab. This receptor was taken from an adult with an advanced solid tumor such as melanoma, head and neck, liver or kidney cancer. The CDR3 DNA is TGTGCCAGCAGCTTAGTCCGGCGGGAAGAAAAACTGTTTTTT. Encoded protein: CASSLVRREEKLFF.